This entry is about one T cell receptor (beta chain). What it binds is unknown. CDR1 and CDR2 (germline): PRHDT, FYEKMQ (reference sequence). The CDR3 runs to 17 residues. V was cut by 5 bases and J by 10 bases, with 24 bases left in between. The immunoSEQ assay was v3.0, run at survey level. Repertoires were generated with immunoSEQ multiplex PCR, while TCRdb's copy carries only in-frame clones and drops some. The sample lists 30,000 or so clones; around 97% were seen once. The data derive from a study of long-term antiretroviral therapy in people with HIV. Findings and limits, study-wide: Whereas controls had wider CDR3 length ranges, HIV repertoires had narrower ones. Subsequent to ART, diversity was augmented yet persisted below that of transplant donor controls. Viral resistance, ART adherence and therapy changes all lacked available data.

This specimen consisted of unsorted PBMCs, obtained 7.6 years after starting antiretroviral therapy. The chain couples TRBV13 to TRBJ1-6, with D perhaps matching TRBD1 (6 bases). The receptor comes from a man aged 25-45 years with HIV. For the CDR3, the DNA is TGTGCCAGCAGCGAGGGATGGGGGCCACCAGCTTTGTCACCCCTCCACTTT. Translated: CASSEGWGPPALSPLHF.